These 8 T cell receptor beta chains were sequenced from one sample in a study of CD8 T cells in ankylosing spondylitis. From the 5' RACE reads, TCRdb called clonotypes with MiXCR, one entry per CDR3 protein. Among over 450,000 distinct CDR3 sequences listed, more than 9.5% were seen once. Whole-study findings and limits: Characteristic of ankylosing spondylitis blood, it appeared, was a TCR beta motif comprising several highly homologous variants.

Antigens for these TCRs are unknown. Sequences were obtained from blood, either unsorted or a sorted T cell fraction (not recorded which). These receptors all stem from a male donor with ankylosing spondylitis.

The chain recombines TRBV2 with TRBJ2-2; the match to TRBD2 covers 13 bases. The J segment lost 5 bases and the V segment lost 5 bases, leaving 14 bases of the junction unmatched. The CDR3 consists of 19 residues. The germline gives CDR1 SNHLY, CDR2 FYNNEI. Written as DNA, the CDR3 is TGTGCCAGCAGTCTTTCCGTTGGACTAGCGGGAGTGAGAACCGGGGAGCTGTTTTTT. This gives the protein CASSLSVGLAGVRTGELFF. Combining the CDR3 with reference TRBV2 and TRBJ2-2 gives the whole variable domain EPEVTQTPSHQVTQMGQEVILRCVPISNHLYFYWYRQILGQKVEFLVSFYNNEISEKSEIFDDQFSVERPDGSNFTLKIRSTKLEDSAMYFCASSLSVGLAGVRTGELFFGEGSRLTVL.

The CDR3 is CASSRSGPTDTQYF. Here the CDR3 DNA reads TGTGCCAGCAGCAGGAGCGGGCCCACAGATACGCAGTATTTT. This sequence joins TRBV9 and TRBJ2-3; a weak D match, TRBD2 (6 bases). Trimming removed 4 bases from V and 2 bases from J, with 11 bases in between. Per the germline V gene, CDR1 is SGDLS and CDR2 is YYNGEE. The CDR3 consists of 14 residues. The full variable domain, in which reference TRBV9 and TRBJ2-3 provide the parts outside the CDR3, is DSGVTQTPKHLITATGQRVTLRCSPRSGDLSVYWYQQSLDQGLQFLIQYYNGEERAKGNILERFSAQQFPDLHSELNLSSLELGDSALYFCASSRSGPTDTQYFGPGTRLTVL.

This clonotype was observed once. The V call is TRBV4-2, the J call TRBJ2-7, with 10 bases matching TRBD2. The CDR3 is made up of 15 amino acids. The V gene end was trimmed by 4 bases and the J gene end by 3 bases; junction bases not matched to a gene: 6. Germline CDR1 is LGHNA and CDR2 is YNFKEQ. CDR3 coding DNA: TGTGCCAGCAGCCCAGACCTAGCGGGAGTCTACGAGCAGTACTTC. Translated, it gives CASSPDLAGVYEQYF.

This clonotype turned up a few times. J is TRBJ2-7 and V is TRBV10-3; 7 bases align to TRBD2. This CDR3 region has 13 residues. Trimming removed 4 bases from V and 5 bases from J; junction bases left unmatched: 5. Germline assignment: CDR1 ENHRY and CDR2 SYGVKD. The CDR3 is CAISAGTKNEQYF. For the CDR3, the DNA is TGTGCCATCAGTGCCGGGACTAAAAACGAGCAGTACTTC.

This clonotype came up a few times. The rearrangement joins TRBV20-1 to TRBJ2-2; TRBD2 agrees at 12 bases. CDR1 DFQATT and CDR2 SNEGSKA come from the germline V gene (reference sequence). This CDR3 spans 15 amino acids. Germline trimming cut 6 bases from V and 4 bases from J; bases unmatched to any gene: 6. As DNA, the CDR3 is TGCAGTGCCCTGACTAGCGGGAGAGGCACCGGGGAGCTGTTTTTT. It yields the protein CSALTSGRGTGELFF.

This clonotype appeared a few times. This chain links TRBV11-2 with TRBJ2-7, with D perhaps being TRBD1 or TRBD2 (5 bases each). The V and J ends lost 1 base and 6 bases respectively, with 16 bases between them. Looked up from germline, CDR1 is SGHAT and CDR2 is FQNNGV. The CDR3 loop spans 15 amino acids. CDR3 region: CASSLAGDPWGEQYV. CDR3 nucleotide sequence: TGTGCCAGCAGCTTAGCCGGGGACCCCTGGGGCGAGCAGTACGTC.

There are a few counts of this clonotype. The genes are TRBV27 and TRBJ2-7; D is uncertain. This CDR3 is built from 12 residues. Germline assignment: CDR1 MNHEY and CDR2 SMNVEV (reference sequence). Deletions cut 6 bases from V and 2 bases from J, with 8 bases between. CDR3 DNA sequence: TGTGCCAGCAGCCCATCGCCCTACGAGCAGTACGTC. Translation gives CASSPSPYEQYV.

With regard to this clonotype: A much more abundant neighbour one base away suggests this may be a read error. The V call is TRBV6-2 or TRBV6-3, the J call TRBJ2-7; D remains ambiguous. This CDR3 region has 17 residues. CDR1 is MNHEY, CDR2 SVGEGT, per germline. The CDR3 is CASSLPGLRKRPYGQYF. The CDR3 DNA reads TGTGCCAGCAGCCTCCCGGGTCTCCGGAAGAGGCCATACGGGCAGTACTTC.